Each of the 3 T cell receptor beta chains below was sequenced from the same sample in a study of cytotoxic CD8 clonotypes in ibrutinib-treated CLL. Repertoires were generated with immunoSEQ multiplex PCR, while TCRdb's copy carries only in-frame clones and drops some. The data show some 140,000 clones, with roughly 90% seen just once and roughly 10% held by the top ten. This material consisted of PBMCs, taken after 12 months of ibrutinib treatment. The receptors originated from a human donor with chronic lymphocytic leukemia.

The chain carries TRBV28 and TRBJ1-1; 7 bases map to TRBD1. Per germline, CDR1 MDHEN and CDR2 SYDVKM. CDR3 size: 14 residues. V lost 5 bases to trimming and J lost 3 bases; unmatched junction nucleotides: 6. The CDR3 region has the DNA TGTGCCAGCAGTCAGCAGGGGGTTTACACTGAAGCTTTCTTT. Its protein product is CASSQQGVYTEAFF.

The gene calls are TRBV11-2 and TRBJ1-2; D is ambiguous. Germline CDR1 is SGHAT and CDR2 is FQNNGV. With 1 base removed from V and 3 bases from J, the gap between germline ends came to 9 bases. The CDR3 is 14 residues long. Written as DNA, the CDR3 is TGTGCCAGCAGCTTAGGCGTTGGGGACTATGGCTACACCTTC. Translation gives CASSLGVGDYGYTF.

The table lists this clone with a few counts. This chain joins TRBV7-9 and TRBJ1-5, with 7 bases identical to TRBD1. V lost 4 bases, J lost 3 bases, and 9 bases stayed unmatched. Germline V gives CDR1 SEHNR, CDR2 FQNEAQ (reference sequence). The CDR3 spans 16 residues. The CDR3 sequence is CASSSKRGTDNQPQHF. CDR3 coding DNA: TGTGCCAGCAGCTCGAAGAGAGGGACAGACAATCAGCCCCAGCATTTT.